Listed below are T cell receptor beta chains from one sample, sequenced in a study of PD-L1 blockade in urothelial cancer. Sequenced by immunoSEQ multiplex PCR; TCRdb stores in-frame clones only, minus some. The sample holds 35,000 to 40,000 clones, just over 35% seen once. The sequences come from tumor tissue, collected before atezolizumab (anti-PD-L1) treatment. The receptors were sampled from a man in his 60s with urothelial cancer. CDR3s include the opening cysteine and the closing phenylalanine or tryptophan. D genes are given only for firm matches. The size entry is marked missing in some rows and otherwise reads once, few, many or a size class.

>TRBJ1-1|many|13|TRBV9|TRBD1
TGTGCCAGCAGCGCCGACAGGGCCACTGAAGCTTTCTTT
CASSADRATEAFF
>TRBJ1-1|many|18|TRBV4-1|TRBD1
TGCGCCAGCAGCCAAGATGACAGGGTTTTTTGTTGGGACACTGAAGCTTTCTTT
CASSQDDRVFCWDTEAFF
>TRBJ2-1|.|15|TRBV9|.
TGTGCCAGCAGCCCCTATAGAGGGCTCCTCAATGAGCAGTTCTTC
CASSPYRGLLNEQFF
>TRBJ1-2|.|14|TRBV30|.
TGTGCCTGGAGCGGGACGAGAGGACCCTATGGCTACACCTTC
CAWSGTRGPYGYTF
>TRBJ2-7|.|12|TRBV10-3|TRBD2
TGTGCACTTGGGACGGGAGGCTACGAGCAGTACTTC
CALGTGGYEQYF
>TRBJ1-2|few|14|TRBV28|.
TGTGCCATCTATGGGGGCTCCGGTAGCTATGGCTACACCTTC
CAIYGGSGSYGYTF
>TRBJ2-7|.|12|TRBV9|.
TGTGCCAGCAGTGTGGAGTTCTACGAGCAGTACTTC
CASSVEFYEQYF
>TRBJ2-2|few|12|TRBV10-3|.
TGTGCCATCAGTGAGAGAAGCGGGGAGCTGTTTTTT
CAISERSGELFF
>TRBJ1-6|few|16|TRBV6-7|TRBD1
TGTGCCAGCAGGGTCCGGGACAGGGGGCTGGATTCACCCCTCCACTTT
CASRVRDRGLDSPLHF
>TRBJ2-2|few|14|TRBV29-1|TRBD1
TGCAGCGTTAGTATTAGACAGGGCGCCGGGGAGCTGTTTTTT
CSVSIRQGAGELFF
>TRBJ2-7|.|14|TRBV23-1|.
TGCGCCAGCAGCCCCCATCGTGGGCTCTACGAGCAGTACTTC
CASSPHRGLYEQYF
>TRBJ1-5|.|13|TRBV10-2|.
TGCGCCAGCACGGGAAGTGTCAATCAGCCCCAGCATTTT
CASTGSVNQPQHF
>TRBJ2-7|.|13|TRBV28|TRBD1
TGTGCCAGCAGTTTATGGACAGGGAACGAGCAGTACTTC
CASSLWTGNEQYF
>TRBJ2-7|.|14|TRBV5-1|TRBD1
TGCGCCAGCAGCTTGGCGGGACAGGGTGGCGAGCAGTACTTC
CASSLAGQGGEQYF
>TRBJ2-6|.|18|TRBV1|.
TGCGCCAGCAGCCAAGACAGGGGGGCCTCGCCTGGGGCCAACGTCCTGACTTTC
CASSQDRGASPGANVLTF
>TRBJ1-1|few|14|TRBV11-3|.
TGTGCCAGCAGCTGGCCGGGACTTCAGGGTGAAGCTTTCTTT
CASSWPGLQGEAFF
>TRBJ1-3|.|15|TRBV6-8|TRBD1
TGTGCCAGCAGTGAGAGGACAGGGCCTGGAAACACCATATATTTT
CASSERTGPGNTIYF
>TRBJ1-1|.|13|TRBV19|.
TGTGCCAGTAGCAGTAACGGGAACACTGAAGCTTTCTTT
CASSSNGNTEAFF
>TRBJ2-3|.|18|TRBV10-1|.
TGCGCCAGCAGTGATAACTCTTACGGCGGGGTGAGCACAGATACGCAGTATTTT
CASSDNSYGGVSTDTQYF
>TRBJ2-7|.|15|TRBV19|TRBD1
TGTGCCAGTAGCGCAGCCCGGGACAGGGGTGACGAGCAGTACTTC
CASSAARDRGDEQYF
>TRBJ2-7|.|13|TRBV10-1|TRBD2
TGCGCCAGCAGTGAGGCGGGAGTAAGCGAGCAGTACTTC
CASSEAGVSEQYF
>TRBJ2-2|few|13|TRBV19|.
TGTGCCAGTAGTATAGGGTGGACCGGGGAGCTGTTTTTT
CASSIGWTGELFF
>TRBJ2-3|once|15|TRBV18|.
TGTGCCAGCTCACCCCCTAATCACAGGGCGGATACGCAGTATTTT
CASSPPNHRADTQYF
>TRBJ2-1|few|15|TRBV6-8|TRBD2
TGTGCCAGCAAGGTACGGCTAGCGGGTGATAATGAGCAGTTCTTC
CASKVRLAGDNEQFF
>TRBJ2-1|.|17|TRBV9|.
TGTGCCAGCAGCGTGGATCCGGGTCAGGATGGGGGCAATGAGCAGTTCTTC
CASSVDPGQDGGNEQFF
>TRBJ1-4|.|17|TRBV19|.
TGTGCCAGTAGTATTAGTCCGGGGTCAGCAACTAATGAAAAACTGTTTTTT
CASSISPGSATNEKLFF
>TRBJ2-2|.|15|TRBV28|.
TGTGCCAGCAGCCGAGGACTGTTACAGATTGGGGAGCTGTTTTTT
CASSRGLLQIGELFF
>TRBJ2-2|.|18|TRBV28|.
TGTGCCAGCAGGCCTATCCCTCGGACTGGACTGAACACCGGGGAGCTGTTTTTT
CASRPIPRTGLNTGELFF
>TRBJ1-1|.|13|TRBV19|.
TGTGCCAGTAGTATCAAGGGTTTCACTGAAGCTTTCTTT
CASSIKGFTEAFF
>TRBJ2-7|few|16|TRBV19|TRBD1
TGTGCCAGTAGTGCGGGACAGGGGGCAAGCTCCTACGAGCAGTACTTC
CASSAGQGASSYEQYF
>TRBJ2-1|.|14|TRBV19|.
TGTGCCAGTAGTCCCCCCCCCTCCTACAATGAGCAGTTCTTC
CASSPPPSYNEQFF
>TRBJ1-2|.|14|TRBV19|.
TGTGCCAGTACGTCGGAGACCGGGGACTATGGCTACACCTTC
CASTSETGDYGYTF
>TRBJ1-3|few|19|TRBV12-5|.
TGTGCCAGCACCTTTACCCCTCGCGCAGGGAAGTTCTCTGGAAACACCATATATTTT
CASTFTPRAGKFSGNTIYF
>TRBJ1-2|.|15|TRBV16|TRBD1
TGTGCCAGCAGCCAATCCGGGACAGGGGTCTATGGCTACACCTTC
CASSQSGTGVYGYTF
>TRBJ2-1|many|15|TRBV11-3|.
TGTGCCAGCAGCTTAGATGCGGGGTCCTACAATGAGCAGTTCTTC
CASSLDAGSYNEQFF
>TRBJ1-1|.|15|TRBV7-6|.
TGTGCCAGCAGCCGCTCGGGGGTTTTGAACACTGAAGCTTTCTTT
CASSRSGVLNTEAFF
>TRBJ2-1|many|17|TRBV9|TRBD1
TGTGCCAGCAGCCCACGCCTGGGACAGGCCGCCTACAATGAGCAGTTCTTC
CASSPRLGQAAYNEQFF
>TRBJ2-5|.|18|TRBV14|TRBD2
TGTGCCAGCAGCCAAGAATGGAGCCTAGCGGGGTCTTTGAAGACCCAGTACTTC
CASSQEWSLAGSLKTQYF
>TRBJ1-4|.|14|TRBV6-8|TRBD1
TGTGCCAGCAGTCCGGACAGGCGGGGGGAAAAACTGTTTTTT
CASSPDRRGEKLFF
>TRBJ1-1|few|13|TRBV18|.
TGTGCCAGCTCATCTGAGATGAACACTGAAGCTTTCTTT
CASSSEMNTEAFF
>TRBJ2-3|few|15|TRBV10-2|.
TGCGCCAGCAGTGGGGCAGACACACGCACAGATACGCAGTATTTT
CASSGADTRTDTQYF
>TRBJ1-4|many|13|TRBV10-3|.
TGTGCCATCAGTGAGGTGAAGGATGAAAAACTGTTTTTT
CAISEVKDEKLFF
>TRBJ2-3|few|16|TRBV2|TRBD2
TGTGCCAGCAGTGAACAGGCTAGCGGGGGGGGAGATACGCAGTATTTT
CASSEQASGGGDTQYF
>TRBJ1-4|.|14|TRBV15|.
TGTGCCACCAGCCGGACAGCGGATAATGAAAAACTGTTTTTT
CATSRTADNEKLFF
>TRBJ2-5|.|14|TRBV30|TRBD1
TGTGCCTGGAGCAAAACGACAGGGGGGGAGACCCAGTACTTC
CAWSKTTGGETQYF
>TRBJ2-3|.|19|TRBV7-6|.
TGTGCCAGCAGCTTAGCCTTAGCGGCTCAAGGGGGTAGGGCAGATACGCAGTATTTT
CASSLALAAQGGRADTQYF